The 31 T cell receptor beta chains given below trace back to one sample, sequenced in a study of blood T cell repertoires in COVID-19. Clones were sequenced by immunoSEQ multiplex PCR, and TCRdb holds only the in-frame ones, with some missing. The data show about 310,000 clones, around 90% seen once. Sequencing used peripheral blood. Receptors originate from a middle-aged woman with COVID-19, enrolled during active disease.

In this sample, this clone turned up once. The chain links TRBV27 to TRBJ2-1; 10 positions match TRBD2. The ends lost 1 base at V and 6 bases at J; junction bases unmatched: 3. Germline assignment: CDR1 MNHEY and CDR2 SMNVEV (reference sequence). The CDR3 spans 15 residues. CDR3 in amino acids: CASSLWVAGGNEQFF. In DNA, the CDR3 is TGTGCCAGCAGTTTATGGGTAGCGGGGGGCAATGAGCAGTTCTTC.

The chain links TRBV14 to TRBJ2-7, with TRBD1 matching over 7 bases. The CDR3 consists of 15 residues. V trimming: 4 bases; J trimming: 3 bases; junction bases outside the gene matches: 9. Germline V gene data show CDR1 as SGHDN and CDR2 as FVKESK. The chain's CDR3 is CASSPMDRLYYEQYF. The CDR3 bases are TGTGCCAGCAGCCCAATGGACAGGCTTTACTACGAGCAGTACTTC.

This rearrangement joins TRBV6-6 to TRBJ2-1, with D tentatively TRBD2 (7 bases). This CDR3 region has 16 residues. Germline V gives CDR1 MNHNY, CDR2 SVGAGI (reference sequence). Trimming shortened V by 3 bases and J by 7 bases, and 19 bases separated the two germline ends. The CDR3, as DNA: TGTGCCAGCAGTTATCCCCTGGGGGGGCTAGGGAATGAGCAGTTCTTC. Encoded protein: CASSYPLGGLGNEQFF.

V is TRBV18 and J is TRBJ2-1; perhaps TRBD2 as D (5 bases). V was pared by 2 bases and J by 15 bases, with 17 bases between. Germline CDR1 is KGHSH and CDR2 is LQKENI. CDR3 size: 13 residues. The CDR3 DNA reads as TGTGCCAGCTCACCAAGGTTGGAACTAGATCCGTTCTTC. This gives the protein CASSPRLELDPFF.

This chain uses TRBV29-1 with TRBJ1-1; possibly TRBD1 for D (6 bases). CDR3 length equals 12 residues. V lost 3 bases, J lost 10 bases, and 15 bases lay in between. Germline V CDR1 and CDR2: SQVTM, ANQGSEA. The CDR3: CSVDGGPLGAFF. Here the CDR3 DNA reads TGCAGCGTTGACGGGGGGCCACTGGGAGCTTTCTTT.

The rearrangement joins TRBV7-6 to TRBJ2-1; a weak D match, TRBD2 (5 bases). Trimming shortened V by 0 bases and J by 8 bases, and 17 bases separated the two germline ends. Germline values: CDR1 SGHVS, CDR2 FNYEAQ. The CDR3 has 16 amino acids. The CDR3 coding sequence is TGTGCCAGCAGCTTAGCGATCCTAGCCACCCCCTATGAGCAGTTCTTC. Translated, it gives CASSLAILATPYEQFF.

The chain recombines TRBV9 with TRBJ1-1; the match to TRBD1 covers 8 bases. The CDR3 loop spans 15 amino acids. CDR1 is SGDLS, CDR2 YYNGEE, per germline. Unmatched junction bases numbered 4, after V lost 2 bases and J lost 1 base. The CDR3 DNA is TGTGCCAGCAGCGTTCGGACAGGGCAGAACACTGAAGCTTTCTTT. The encoded protein is CASSVRTGQNTEAFF.

The chain recombines TRBV28 with TRBJ1-2; 10 bases match TRBD1. The CDR3 contains 16 residues. Germline V gives CDR1 MDHEN, CDR2 SYDVKM. The V segment lost 4 bases and the J segment 0 bases; nucleotides outside the gene matches: 5. As DNA, the CDR3 is TGTGCCAGCAGTTCGGGACAGGGGACCACTAACTATGGCTACACCTTC. Protein sequence: CASSSGQGTTNYGYTF.

CDR3 protein: CASSLGPGRQETQYF. CDR3 DNA sequence: TGTGCCAGCAGCTTGGGTCCAGGGCGACAAGAGACCCAGTACTTC. The chain combines TRBV7-3 with TRBJ2-5; possible D gene TRBD1, 5 bases. CDR3 length: 15 residues. Looked up from germline, CDR1 is SGHTA and CDR2 is FQGTGA. The V and J ends lost 3 bases and 2 bases respectively, with 13 bases between them. Complete variable domain (other parts from reference TRBV7-3 and TRBJ2-5): GAGVSQTPSNKVTEKGKYVELRCDPISGHTALYWYRQSLGQGPEFLIYFQGTGAADDSGLPNDRFFAVRPEGSVSTLKIQRTERGDSAVYLCASSLGPGRQETQYFGPGTRLLVL.

Remarks on this clone: One end of the junction varies from germline; a read error may be responsible. This chain connects TRBV7-7 to TRBJ2-7; 9 bases line up with TRBD2. This CDR3 is 15 amino acids long. Germline lookup yields CDR1 SSHAT and CDR2 FNYEAQ (reference sequence). The DNA for the CDR3 is TGTGCTAGCAGCTTAGCGGCTAGCGGGGCCTACGAGCAGTACTTC. This sequence encodes CASSLAASGAYEQYF.

J is TRBJ2-3 and V is TRBV5-1; D uncertain. Germline CDR1 SGHRS, CDR2 YFSETQ. Between the trimmed V and J ends, which lost 4 bases and 2 bases, there was a span of 5 bases. CDR3 size: 12 residues. CDR3 protein: CASSTYTDTQYF. In nucleotides, the CDR3 is TGCGCCAGCAGCACTTACACAGATACGCAGTATTTT.

The J gene is TRBJ2-3, the V gene TRBV4-3, with 7 bases fitting TRBD2. CDR1 and CDR2 (germline): LGHNA, YSLEER. The CDR3 is 18 amino acids. V was clipped by 1 base and J by 2 bases; unmatched bases: 12. CDR3 bases: TGCGCCAGCAGCCAAGTTCTGCGGGAGCGCGGCAACACAGATACGCAGTATTTT. Translation: CASSQVLRERGNTDTQYF.

The chain couples TRBV7-2 to TRBJ1-2, with 7 bases matching TRBD1. The CDR3 covers 14 residues. The germline CDR1 and CDR2 sequences are SGHTA and FQGNSA. The trim removed 4 bases at V and 7 bases at J, leaving 9 bases unmatched. The CDR3 DNA reads TGTGCCAGCAGCTCCCTGACAGGGCTGTTTGGCTACACCTTC. Translating it yields CASSSLTGLFGYTF.

The chain carries TRBV5-1 and TRBJ1-2; D ambiguous. The CDR3 covers 14 residues. Trimming shortened V by 1 base and J by 3 bases, and 10 bases separated the two germline ends. Germline CDR1 reads SGHRS; CDR2 reads YFSETQ. In DNA, the CDR3 is TGCGCCAGCAGCTTGTCTGGGGAGGACTATGGCTACACCTTC. This codes for CASSLSGEDYGYTF.

The chain joins TRBV19 to TRBJ2-1; D possibly corresponds to TRBD1 (6 bases). Trimming removed 3 bases from V and 12 bases from J, with 15 bases in between. The V gene's germline CDR1 is LNHDA and CDR2 SQIVND (reference sequence). This CDR3 contains 13 residues. CDR3 DNA: TGTGCCAGTAGTATTAGGGGGTCTGTCGGGCAGTTCTTC. Its translation is CASSIRGSVGQFF.

Here the CDR3 reads CASSLIQGMNTEAFF. The CDR3 bases are TGTGCCAGCAGTTTAATACAGGGGATGAACACTGAAGCTTTCTTT. V gene TRBV27 combines with J gene TRBJ1-1; 7 bases are shared with TRBD1. V gave up 2 bases and J gave up 0 bases; unmatched junction bases: 3. This CDR3 comprises 15 residues. Germline lookup yields CDR1 MNHEY and CDR2 SMNVEV (reference sequence).

J is TRBJ1-1 and V is TRBV19; D is unresolved. V gave up 6 bases and J gave up 4 bases, with 15 bases separating them. The CDR3 length is 14 residues. Germline CDR1 LNHDA, CDR2 SQIVND (reference sequence). CDR3 bases: TGTGCCAGTAGGGTGGTCGGGTCGGGCACTGAAGCTTTCTTT. Protein product: CASRVVGSGTEAFF.

This rearrangement joins TRBV3-1 (or the pseudogene TRBV3-2) to TRBJ2-2, with 8 nucleotides matching TRBD1. Germline-derived CDR1 and CDR2 are LGHDT and YNNKEL (reference sequence). There are 16 residues in the CDR3. The J segment lost 3 bases and the V segment lost 4 bases, leaving 7 bases of the junction unmatched. The CDR3 coding sequence is TGTGCCAGCAGCCTCCCGGGACAGGCGCACACCGGGGAGCTGTTTTTT. As protein: CASSLPGQAHTGELFF.

The V gene is TRBV6-9, the J gene TRBJ1-1; 9 bases map to TRBD1. The CDR3 consists of 15 residues. Trimming took 8 bases from V and 5 from J; bases not matched to a gene: 12. The germline V gene encodes CDR1 MNHGY and CDR2 SVAAGI. CDR3 protein: CASQGGDRVRTEAFF. The CDR3 DNA sequence: TGTGCCAGCCAGGGGGGGGACAGGGTACGTACTGAAGCTTTCTTT.

V gene TRBV12-3 or TRBV12-4 combines with J gene TRBJ1-6; tentatively, D is TRBD1 (5 bases). Between the trimmed V and J ends, which lost 5 bases and 4 bases, there was a span of 6 bases. CDR3 length: 13 residues. CDR3 protein: CASSDRYNSPLHF. The DNA for the CDR3 is TGTGCCAGCAGTGACAGATATAATTCACCCCTCCACTTT.

This clone was detected only once. This sequence joins TRBV7-2 and TRBJ2-3, with TRBD2 identical over 12 bases. The CDR3 is 15 amino acids. V was clipped by 5 bases and J by 5 bases; unmatched bases: 5. Germline CDR1 SGHTA, CDR2 FQGNSA. DNA for the CDR3: TGTGCCAGCAGCCTAGGACTAGCGGGACTAGATACGCAGTATTTT. It specifies CASSLGLAGLDTQYF.

V gene TRBV18 combines with J gene TRBJ1-3; TRBD1 agrees at 8 bases. CDR3 size: 18 residues. Per germline, CDR1 KGHSH and CDR2 LQKENI. Germline trimming cut 3 bases from V and 2 bases from J; bases unmatched to any gene: 12. CDR3 nucleotides: TGTGCCAGCTCACCCTTAGGACAGGGCGACGGAGCTGGAAACACCATATATTTT. This translates into CASSPLGQGDGAGNTIYF.

This clone is a singleton in its sample. The J gene is TRBJ2-5, the V gene TRBV28, with 10 bases identical to TRBD2. Germline CDR1 and CDR2: MDHEN and SYDVKM. V was clipped by 6 bases and J by 7 bases; unmatched bases: 8. The CDR3 is made up of 14 amino acids. The CDR3 DNA follows: TGTGCCAGCAGACTAGCGGGGCCCACGGGGACCCAGTACTTC. This gives the protein CASRLAGPTGTQYF.

The chain combines TRBV3-1 (or the pseudogene TRBV3-2) with TRBJ2-3, with D perhaps TRBD2 (7 bases). Looked up from germline, CDR1 is LGHDT and CDR2 is YNNKEL (reference sequence). Trimming stripped 4 bases from V and 3 bases from J, with 20 bases between. This CDR3 comprises 17 residues. CDR3 bases: TGTGCCAGCAGCCTCTTTTCGAGGGGGGGGCGGACAGATACGCAGTATTTT. As protein: CASSLFSRGGRTDTQYF.

The chain recombines TRBV4-3 with TRBJ2-7; TRBD2 matches 7 bases. Germline trimming cut 2 bases from V and 0 bases from J; bases unmatched to any gene: 7. Germline V gene lookup returns CDR1 LGHNA and CDR2 YSLEER. The CDR3 sequence is 16 residues long. The DNA of the CDR3 is TGCGCCAGCAGCCAAATCGGCGGGAGACGCTCCTACGAGCAGTACTTC. Its protein is CASSQIGGRRSYEQYF.

The V call is TRBV4-2, the J call TRBJ1-5; D is undetermined. The CDR3 is made up of 15 amino acids. V was clipped by 0 bases and J by 6 bases, with 12 bases between them. Germline lookup yields CDR1 LGHNA and CDR2 YNFKEQ. The CDR3 spells CASSQEGGLGQPQHF. In DNA form, the CDR3 reads TGTGCCAGCAGCCAAGAAGGAGGGTTGGGTCAGCCCCAGCATTTT.

The chain employs TRBV7-2 and TRBJ2-1; TRBD2 aligns across 15 bases. Germline assignment: CDR1 SGHTA and CDR2 FQGNSA. After removal of 4 bases from V and 9 bases from J, the junction contained 1 base not matched to a gene. The CDR3 is 14 amino acids. CDR3 in amino acids: CASSSGLAGGEQFF. The CDR3 DNA sequence: TGTGCCAGCAGCTCGGGACTAGCGGGGGGTGAGCAGTTCTTC.

The chain joins TRBV4-3 to TRBJ2-2; perhaps TRBD2 as D (6 bases). The CDR3 consists of 16 residues. Trimming removed 0 bases at V and 4 bases at J, with 12 bases between. Germline CDR1 is LGHNA and CDR2 is YSLEER. The CDR3 region is CASSQDGGVGTGELFF. The CDR3 nucleotides read TGCGCCAGCAGCCAAGATGGAGGGGTGGGCACCGGGGAGCTGTTTTTT.

This chain connects TRBV7-9 to TRBJ1-5; D gene unclear. The CDR3 has 13 amino acids. The V gene's germline CDR1 is SEHNR and CDR2 FQNEAQ (reference sequence). V lost 3 bases and J lost 4, with 7 bases in between. CDR3 nucleotide sequence: TGTGCCAGCAGCTTCGTAGAAAATCAGCCCCAGCATTTT. Its translation: CASSFVENQPQHF.

This clone was seen only a few times. The chain has TRBV5-5 and TRBJ1-3; D is possibly TRBD1 (5 bases). The CDR3 spans 14 residues. Trimming took 9 bases from V and 0 from J, leaving 13 bases between them. CDR1 and CDR2 from the germline V gene are SGHKS and YYEKEE (reference sequence). The CDR3 is CAISTVASGNTIYF. The CDR3 nucleotides are TGTGCCATTTCGACAGTTGCCTCTGGAAACACCATATATTTT.

V is TRBV7-8 and J is TRBJ2-5; weak D call: TRBD2 (5 bases). Trimming removed 4 bases from V and 2 bases from J, with 8 bases in between. This CDR3 contains 13 residues. Germline V gene lookup returns CDR1 SGHVS and CDR2 FQNEAQ. The chain's CDR3 is CASSSGFQETQYF. As DNA, the CDR3 is TGTGCCAGCAGCTCGGGATTTCAAGAGACCCAGTACTTC.